This T cell receptor (beta chain) comes out of a study of cytomegalovirus exposure and HLA in healthy donors. PCR involved 60 Vbeta and 13 Jbeta primers. TCRdb keeps only in-frame clones here, not all; method: immunoSEQ multiplex PCR. Of approximately 170,000 clones detected, roughly four fifths appear once; the ten largest clones hold roughly 1%. The sample was PBMCs. The clonotype comes from a woman aged 40 to 50 in good health and CMV-seronegative.

CDR3 loop: CASSSGRGETQYF. CDR3 bases: TGTGCCAGCTCTAGCGGGAGAGGGGAGACCCAGTACTTC. The chain has TRBV2 and TRBJ2-5, with TRBD2 matching 10 bases. V gave up 8 bases and J gave up 5 bases; unmatched junction bases: 5. Germline V lookup: CDR1 SNHLY, CDR2 FYNNEI. This CDR3 comprises 13 residues.